Reported below is one T cell receptor (beta chain). Its antigen is currently unknown. In the PCR, 60 Vbeta and 13 Jbeta primers were used. Only in-frame clones appear in the TCRdb table, and some are missing; sequencing was by immunoSEQ multiplex PCR. The sample has around 120,000 clones; approximately 72% are singletons. This sample was included in a study of cytomegalovirus exposure and HLA in healthy donors. The length of the CDR3 is 15 residues. V shed 3 bases, J shed 1 base, and the junction held 4 bases outside the gene matches. Germline CDR1 and CDR2: SGHTA and FQGTGA. Study observations and caveats: Data from an earlier analysis indicated that most TCR beta V segments were productive either about 87% or about 30% of the time.

The TCR originated in a human donor in good health. Sequenced: PBMCs. This rearrangement joins TRBV7-3 to TRBJ2-3; 7 bases align to TRBD2. The CDR3 loop reads CASSLGGSGTDTQYF. CDR3 bases: TGTGCCAGCAGCTTGGGAGGGTCCGGCACAGATACGCAGTATTTT. The full variable domain, its missing parts supplied by reference TRBV7-3 and TRBJ2-3, is GAGVSQTPSNKVTEKGKYVELRCDPISGHTALYWYRQSLGQGPEFLIYFQGTGAADDSGLPNDRFFAVRPEGSVSTLKIQRTERGDSAVYLCASSLGGSGTDTQYFGPGTRLTVL.